The entry below describes one T cell receptor (beta chain). The record originates from a study of OX40 agonist ivuxolimab in advanced cancers. The V segment lost 6 bases and the J segment 4 bases; nucleotides outside the gene matches: 6. The CDR3 runs 14 residues. Germline assignment: CDR1 MNHNY and CDR2 SVGAGI (reference sequence). Method: immunoSEQ multiplex PCR; TCRdb's copy keeps in-frame clones and lacks some. The sample consists of more than 35,000 clones, about 86% of them appearing once. The chain has TRBV6-6 and TRBJ1-1, with 9 nucleotides matching TRBD1. The sequencing used CD4+ or CD8+ T cells sorted from blood, collected in a trial of the OX40 agonist ivuxolimab. The receptor was derived from an adult with an advanced solid tumor such as melanoma, head and neck, liver or kidney cancer. CDR3 region: CASSLGQGGTEAFF. The CDR3 nucleotides are TGTGCCAGCAGCCTGGGACAGGGAGGCACTGAAGCTTTCTTT.